This T cell receptor beta chain stems from a study of blood T cell repertoires in COVID-19. The overall study: Sites in the United States, Italy and Spain provided acute and convalescent COVID-19 samples.

This clone was seen a few times. Looked up from germline, CDR1 is SQVTM and CDR2 is ANQGSEA. V was pared by 6 bases and J by 2 bases, with 4 bases of the junction left unmatched. The CDR3 is made up of 12 amino acids. The assay was immunoSEQ multiplex PCR, and TCRdb's table has in-frame clones only and misses some. The table has some 200,000 clones, around 83% seen once. The specimen sequenced was peripheral blood. This rearrangement joins TRBV29-1 to TRBJ2-7, with 7 bases aligning to TRBD1. The clonotype comes from a human donor in a cohort sampled during active COVID-19. CDR3 DNA: TGCAGCGTGTTGGGACAGACCTACGAGCAGTACTTC. Its protein product is CSVLGQTYEQYF.